The subject of this entry is one T cell receptor beta chain. This record comes from a study of T cell changes during pregnancy in multiple sclerosis. V gave up 4 bases and J gave up 0 bases, with 19 bases separating them. The CDR3 consists of 17 residues. The germline V gene has CDR1 SGHKS and CDR2 YYEKEE (reference sequence). Some clones are missing from TCRdb's copy, which holds only in-frame ones; the method was immunoSEQ multiplex PCR. There are about 55,000 clones in the sample; 94% occur only once, and 3% to 3.5% lies in the top ten. The sample was CD8+ T cells from peripheral blood mononuclear cells, taken in the third trimester of pregnancy. The J gene is TRBJ2-5, the V gene TRBV5-5, with a tentative D call TRBD2 (6 bases). This receptor was obtained from a female donor with multiple sclerosis, enrolled in a pregnancy study. The CDR3 sequence is CASSHRAEGEYQETQYF. The CDR3 DNA reads TGTGCCAGCAGCCACCGAGCGGAGGGCGAGTACCAAGAGACCCAGTACTTC.